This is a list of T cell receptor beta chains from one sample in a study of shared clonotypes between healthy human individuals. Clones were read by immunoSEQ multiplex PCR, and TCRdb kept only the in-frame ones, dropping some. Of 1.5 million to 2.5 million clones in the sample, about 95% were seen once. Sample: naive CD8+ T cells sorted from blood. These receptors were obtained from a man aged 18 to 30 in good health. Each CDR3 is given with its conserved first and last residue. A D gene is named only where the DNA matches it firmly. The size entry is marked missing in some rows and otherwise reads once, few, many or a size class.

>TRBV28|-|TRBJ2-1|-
TGTGCCAGCAGTTTAGGGAGACAGGAGCCCTCCTACAATGAGCAGTTCTTC
CASSLGRQEPSYNEQFF
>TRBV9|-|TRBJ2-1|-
TGTGCCAGCAGCGGATTCGGGACAACCTACAATGAGCAGTTCTTC
CASSGFGTTYNEQFF
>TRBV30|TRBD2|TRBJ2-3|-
TGTGCCTGGAGTGGGACTAGCGGGCAATCGGTGGGAGATACGCAGTATTTT
CAWSGTSGQSVGDTQYF
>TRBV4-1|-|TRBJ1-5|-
TGCGCCAGCAGCCAAGAAGGGGGACAGCCCCAGCATTTT
CASSQEGGQPQHF
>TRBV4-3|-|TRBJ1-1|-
TGCGCCAGCAGCCAAGCAGGAGGGCTTGAAGCTTTCTTT
CASSQAGGLEAFF
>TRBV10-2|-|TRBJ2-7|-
TGCGCCAGCAGTGAGGGGGCAGCCTACGAGCAGTACTTC
CASSEGAAYEQYF
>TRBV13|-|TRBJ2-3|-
TGTGCCAGCAGCCAAAGGGGGGGCACAGATACGCAGTATTTT
CASSQRGGTDTQYF
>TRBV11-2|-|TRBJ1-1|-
TGTGCCAGCAGCCCAGAGTTACAGGGCACTTCGAACACTGAAGCTTTCTTT
CASSPELQGTSNTEAFF
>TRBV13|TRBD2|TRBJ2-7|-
TGTGCCAGCAGCTTAGAGGTTCTGGCGGGAGGGTCAGGCGAGCAGTACTTC
CASSLEVLAGGSGEQYF
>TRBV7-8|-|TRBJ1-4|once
TGTGCCAGCAGCTTAGAGGTCTTAGTTGCAACTAATGAAAAACTGTTTTTT
CASSLEVLVATNEKLFF
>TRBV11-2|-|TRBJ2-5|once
TGTGCCAGCAGCTCTGGAGGGGAATCCCAGTACTTC
CASSSGGESQYF
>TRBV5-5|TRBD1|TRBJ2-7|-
TGTGCCAGCAGCTTGCCCTCGGACAGGGGGCTGTACGAGCAGTACTTC
CASSLPSDRGLYEQYF
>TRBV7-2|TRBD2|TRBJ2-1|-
TGTGCCAGCAGCTTCCCCTGGCGGGAGGGGTACAATGAGCAGTTCTTC
CASSFPWREGYNEQFF
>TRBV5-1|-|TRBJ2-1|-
TGCGCCAGCAGCACTCTACCCGGAGGACCATACAATGAGCAGTTCTTC
CASSTLPGGPYNEQFF
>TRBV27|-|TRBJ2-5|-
TGTGCCAGCCAGGAGGGCGAGACCCAGTACTTC
CASQEGETQYF
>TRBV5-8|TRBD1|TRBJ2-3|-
TGTGCCAGCAGCTTGTTGGGACAGGGGGCTGGAGATACGCAGTATTTT
CASSLLGQGAGDTQYF
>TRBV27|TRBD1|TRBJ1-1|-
TGTGCCACCAGGACAGGACCGATGAACACTGAAGCTTTCTTT
CATRTGPMNTEAFF
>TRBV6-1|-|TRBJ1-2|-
TGTGCCAGCAGTGAAGCGCTGGTCGGCTCCTATGGCTACACCTTC
CASSEALVGSYGYTF
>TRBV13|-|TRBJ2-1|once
TGTGCCAGCAGCTTGTCCAGACCTAGTGGGAATGAGCAGTTCTTC
CASSLSRPSGNEQFF
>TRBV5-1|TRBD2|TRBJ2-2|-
TGCGCCAGCAGCGCCGGGACTAGCGGAATATACACCGGGGAGCTGTTTTTT
CASSAGTSGIYTGELFF
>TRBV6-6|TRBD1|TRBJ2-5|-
TGTGCCAGCAGTTACTCTCAGGGGGCTCGGGAGACCCAGTACTTC
CASSYSQGARETQYF
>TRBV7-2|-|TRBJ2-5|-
TGTGCCAGCAGCCCGGGGGAGACCCAGTACTTC
CASSPGETQYF
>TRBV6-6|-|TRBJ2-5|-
TGTGCCAGCAGTTACTCGCAGGGGATTTTAGAGACCCAGTACTTC
CASSYSQGILETQYF
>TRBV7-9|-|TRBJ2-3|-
TGTGCCAGCAGCTCGGGACAAGGACAGTCCGCAGATACGCAGTATTTT
CASSSGQGQSADTQYF
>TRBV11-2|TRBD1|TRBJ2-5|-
TGTGCCAGCAGCTTAGAAGGACAGGGTGAGACCCAGTACTTC
CASSLEGQGETQYF
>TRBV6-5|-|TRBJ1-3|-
TGTGCCAGCAGTTACGGTAGTGGAAACACCATATATTTT
CASSYGSGNTIYF
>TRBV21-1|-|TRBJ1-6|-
TGTGCCAGCAGCAAATTCAGGGATAATTCACCCCTCCACTTT
CASSKFRDNSPLHF
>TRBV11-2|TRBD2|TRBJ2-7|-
TGTGCCAGCAGTCTAGCGGGGTTCTACGAGCAGTACTTC
CASSLAGFYEQYF
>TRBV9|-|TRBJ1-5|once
TGTGCCAGCAGCACATGGGGAGGTCAGCCCCAGCATTTT
CASSTWGGQPQHF
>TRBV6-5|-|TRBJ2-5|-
TGTGCCAGCAGTTACATGGGACTTGGGGAGACCCAGTACTTC
CASSYMGLGETQYF
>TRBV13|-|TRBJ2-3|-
TGTGCCAGCAGCTTCCATTTCTTGGATACGCAGTATTTT
CASSFHFLDTQYF
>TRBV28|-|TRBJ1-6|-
TGTGCCAGCCGTATTTGGGGGTTGGATTCACCCCTCCACTTT
CASRIWGLDSPLHF
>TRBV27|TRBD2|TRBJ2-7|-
TGTGCCAGCAGGCTTCGGGGGGGTAACTACGAGCAGTACTTC
CASRLRGGNYEQYF
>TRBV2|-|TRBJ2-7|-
TGTGCCAGCACCCGCCGGGACTCTTACTACGAGCAGTACTTC
CASTRRDSYYEQYF
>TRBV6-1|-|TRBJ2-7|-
TGTGCCAGCAGTGAGGTCGGAGTTGACGAGCAGTACTTC
CASSEVGVDEQYF
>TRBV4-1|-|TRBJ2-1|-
TGCGCCAGCAGCCAAGTATTGCAGAATGAGCAGTTCTTC
CASSQVLQNEQFF
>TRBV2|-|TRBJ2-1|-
TGTGCCAGCAGTGAAGCGGCGGCCTACAATGAGCAGTTCTTC
CASSEAAAYNEQFF
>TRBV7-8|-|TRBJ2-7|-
TGTGCCAGCAGCTTAATATCCACCGGGACAGGCCCAGCGGGGGAGCAGTACTTC
CASSLISTGTGPAGEQYF
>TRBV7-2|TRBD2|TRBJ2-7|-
TGTGCCAGCACCTACCGGGAGGGCCCCTACGAGCAGTACTTC
CASTYREGPYEQYF
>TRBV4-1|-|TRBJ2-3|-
TGCGCCAGCAGGCAAGGGGGGGAGGGTCACTGGGGCCGGCAGTATTTT
CASRQGGEGHWGRQYF
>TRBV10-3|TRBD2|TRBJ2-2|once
TGTGCCATCAGTGCGGTTACTAGCGGGAGGGCCCGATCCGGGGAGCTGTTTTTT
CAISAVTSGRARSGELFF
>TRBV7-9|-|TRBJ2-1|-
TGTGCCAGCAGCGAAACTACGTCGGAGAATGAGCAGTTCTTC
CASSETTSENEQFF
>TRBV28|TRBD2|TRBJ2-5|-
TGTGCCAGCAGTTTACTTGGGCTAGCGGGGGGACAAGAGACCCAGTACTTC
CASSLLGLAGGQETQYF
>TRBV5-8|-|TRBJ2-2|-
TGTGCCAGCAGCCCGACCCTAAACCTAGGGAACACCGGGGAGCTGTTTTTT
CASSPTLNLGNTGELFF
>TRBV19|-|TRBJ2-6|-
TGTGCCAGTAGTATACAGGGTTCTGGGGCCAACGTCCTGACTTTC
CASSIQGSGANVLTF
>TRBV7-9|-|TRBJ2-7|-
TGTGCCAGCAGGGCGGACAGCGTCTACGAGCAGTACTTC
CASRADSVYEQYF
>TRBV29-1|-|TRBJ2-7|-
TGCAGCGTTAGAGGTGGGGGAAGCTACGAGCAGTACTTC
CSVRGGGSYEQYF
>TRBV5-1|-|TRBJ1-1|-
TGCGCCAGCAGCCCCCGGGGGGCGGGGAACACTGAAGCTTTCTTT
CASSPRGAGNTEAFF
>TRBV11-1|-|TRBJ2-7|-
TGTGCCAGCAGCCCAAACCGCGGGACGTCCTACGAGCAGTACTTC
CASSPNRGTSYEQYF
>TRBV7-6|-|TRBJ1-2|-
TGTGCCAGCAGCTTAGGAGCCCCCGGGACTCACTATGGCTACACCTTC
CASSLGAPGTHYGYTF
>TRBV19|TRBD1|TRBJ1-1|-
TGTGCCAGCAAACAGGGGGGTTGGGCTGAAGCTTTCTTT
CASKQGGWAEAFF
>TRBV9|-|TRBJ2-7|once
TGTGCCAGCAGCGTAGGTGTGATGGCCTACGAGCAGTACTTC
CASSVGVMAYEQYF